This T cell receptor (beta chain) derives from a study of cytomegalovirus exposure and HLA in healthy donors. Study details: HLA-typed donors were the source of approximately 88 million unique TCRs, which an early data release held. Points from the study as a whole: Cytomegalovirus status was reportedly diagnosed by the classifier with high sensitivity and specificity.

Concerning this clone: Its antigen remains unknown.

The PCR was carried out with 60 Vbeta primers and 13 Jbeta primers. How the authors handled the data: Among the unique TCR beta chains that a later analysis counted, about 85 million in all, roughly 11 million were shared. Here immunoSEQ multiplex PCR was the method, and the copy in TCRdb shows in-frame clones only, minus some. The V and J calls and clone size are taken from that table; D and trimming were inferred from the DNA. The sample yields some 150,000 clones, approximately 80% seen once. The V gene's germline CDR1 is WNHNN and CDR2 SYGVQD (reference sequence). V lost 5 bases and J lost 5, with 21 bases in between. This CDR3 comprises 16 residues.

The V and J genes are TRBV10-1 and TRBJ1-2, with D possibly TRBD1 on 6 matching bases. The clonotype originates from a young woman in good health and CMV-seropositive. Input material: PBMCs. The CDR3 loop is CASSSLWDKAGYGYTF. CDR3 nucleotides: TGCGCCAGCAGTTCCCTCTGGGACAAGGCAGGATATGGCTACACCTTC.